A single sample is the source of the 3 T cell receptor beta chains below, sequenced in a study of radiotherapy plus CTLA-4 blockade in lung cancer. Some clones are missing from TCRdb's copy, which holds only in-frame ones; the method was immunoSEQ multiplex PCR. This table has 40,000 to 45,000 clones, 70% to 80% appearing once. This specimen consisted of peripheral blood, obtained from a patient treated with radiotherapy plus ipilimumab. All receptors come from a human donor with non-small cell lung cancer who had stable disease on radiotherapy plus ipilimumab.

A few counts support this clone. The genes are TRBV4-2 and TRBJ1-5; 7 bases agree with TRBD1. Germline V CDR1 and CDR2: LGHNA, YNFKEQ. With V trimmed by 3 bases and J by 3 bases, 8 bases remained unmatched. The CDR3 has 16 residues. The CDR3 loop reads CASSQHRGVNNQPQHF. As DNA, the CDR3 is TGTGCCAGCAGCCAGCACAGGGGAGTCAACAATCAGCCCCAGCATTTT.

The chain recombines TRBV29-1 with TRBJ1-1; TRBD1 matches at 7 bases. Germline trimming cut 7 bases from V and 1 base from J; bases unmatched to any gene: 6. In germline, CDR1 is SQVTM, CDR2 ANQGSEA. The CDR3 extends over 13 amino acids. CDR3 loop: CSARDRANTEAFF. CDR3 DNA sequence: TGCAGCGCCCGGGACAGAGCGAACACTGAAGCTTTCTTT. The full variable domain, with the rest looked up from reference TRBV29-1 and TRBJ1-1, is SAVISQKPSRDICQRGTSLTIQCQVDSQVTMMFWYRQQPGQSLTLIATANQGSEATYESGFVIDKFPISRPNLTFSTLTVSNMSPEDSSIYLCSARDRANTEAFFGQGTRLTVV.

V usage is TRBV30 and J usage is TRBJ1-3, with D unclear. Germline-derived CDR1 and CDR2 are GTSNPN and SVGIG (reference sequence). Trimming cost V 7 bases and J 4 bases, with 14 bases left between them. This CDR3 comprises 13 residues. CDR3 residues: CAFQLESGNTIYF. The CDR3 bases are TGTGCCTTCCAATTAGAGTCCGGAAACACCATATATTTT.